This TCR beta chain is drawn from a study of shared clonotypes between healthy human individuals. General study results and limits: Clonotypes shared by all four donors outscored non-shared clonotypes in generation probability. The diversity represented, both genetic and in exposure history, was limited by few donors.

The test was conducted at deep level. Each replicate PCR on the sorted subsets used approximately 200 ng DNA (around 30,000 T cell genomes). Profiled with immunoSEQ multiplex PCR; TCRdb holds only in-frame clones, not every one. The sample carries about 800,000 clones, about 96% recorded once. Germline V gene sequence: CDR1 MNHEY, CDR2 SMNVEV (reference sequence). The CDR3 consists of 20 residues. V dropped 6 bases and J dropped 0; count of bases not matched to a gene: 15. CD45RO-negative, CCR7-positively selected cells formed the naive CD8 fraction, excluding terminally differentiated effector memory CD45RA+ cells. Worth noting for this clone: Its antigen is not identified.

The source material was naive CD8+ T cells sorted from blood. The clonotype was recovered from a man younger than 40 in good health. The chain has TRBV27 and TRBJ2-1; 12 bases match TRBD2. This CDR3 is CASSFFVTSGSQSSYNEQFF. CDR3 nucleotide sequence: TGTGCCAGCAGCTTCTTTGTGACTAGCGGGAGCCAAAGCTCCTACAATGAGCAGTTCTTC.